A single sample is the source of the 18 T cell receptor beta chains below, sequenced in a study of blood T cell repertoires in COVID-19 (dated by TCRdb to the early 2020s). The library was obtained by the immunoSEQ multiplex PCR assay. The table was pulled from immuneACCESS by TCRdb, which kept in-frame rearrangements only. Such tables lose some clones; where checked, under half of the loss comes from unresolved V genes, and the rest has no known cause. The sample table contains about 250,000 clones; only one count was recorded for around four fifths of them. Approximately 9% of the sample lies in the top ten. Material for sequencing was peripheral blood. The receptors were sampled from a man aged 40-49 years with active or convalescent COVID-19.

The V call is TRBV7-9, the J call TRBJ2-5; 10 bases are a match to TRBD2. CDR3 size: 15 residues. The V segment lost 4 bases and the J segment 2 bases; nucleotides outside the gene matches: 4. Germline V gives CDR1 SEHNR, CDR2 FQNEAQ (reference sequence). CDR3 sequence: CASSSGLAEQETQYF. CDR3 in DNA: TGTGCCAGCAGCTCCGGACTAGCGGAACAAGAGACCCAGTACTTC.

This rearrangement joins TRBV11-3 to TRBJ1-4, with D maybe TRBD1 (5 bases). V lost 0 bases, J lost 4 bases, and 6 bases lay in between. Germline values: CDR1 SGHNT, CDR2 YENEEA. The CDR3 contains 14 residues. DNA for the CDR3: TGTGCCAGCAGCTTAGACAGGGTTAATGAAAAACTGTTTTTT. This gives the protein CASSLDRVNEKLFF.

The CDR3 spells CASSLGASGGYEQYF. In DNA, the CDR3 is TGTGCCAGCAGCTTGGGGGCTAGCGGGGGCTACGAGCAGTACTTC. The chain employs TRBV5-5 and TRBJ2-7; 10 bases match TRBD2. The germline V gene has CDR1 SGHKS and CDR2 YYEKEE (reference sequence). With V trimmed by 0 bases and J by 3 bases, 3 bases remained unmatched. CDR3 length: 15 amino acids.

V and J are TRBV5-1 and TRBJ2-7, with unresolved D. V lost 5 bases to trimming and J lost 0 bases, with 12 bases between them. Per germline, CDR1 SGHRS and CDR2 YFSETQ. The CDR3 has 14 residues. CDR3 residues: CASRRLMSSYEQYF. CDR3 DNA sequence: TGCGCCAGCAGACGTCTGATGAGCTCCTACGAGCAGTACTTC. Based on the CDR3 plus reference TRBV5-1 and TRBJ2-7, the full variable domain is KAGVTQTPRYLIKTRGQQVTLSCSPISGHRSVSWYQQTPGQGLQFLFEYFSETQRNKGNFPGRFSGRQFSNSRSEMNVSTLELGDSALYLCASRRLMSSYEQYFGPGTRLTVT.

This clone has just one count. V usage is TRBV18 and J usage is TRBJ1-4, with 12 bases matching TRBD1. The trim removed 6 bases at V and 8 bases at J, leaving 4 bases unmatched. The CDR3 spans 14 residues. The germline V gene encodes CDR1 KGHSH and CDR2 LQKENI. CDR3 sequence reads: CASSRDRGQEKLFF. Here the CDR3 DNA reads TGTGCCAGCTCCCGGGACAGGGGGCAGGAAAAACTGTTTTTT.

J is TRBJ2-5 and V is TRBV18; the match to TRBD1 covers 7 bases. Trimming at V came to 6 bases and at J to 5 bases, leaving 12 bases not matched to a gene. CDR1 KGHSH and CDR2 LQKENI come from the germline V gene. The CDR3 is made up of 15 amino acids. The CDR3 sequence: CASSPITGVGETQYF. The DNA for the CDR3 is TGTGCCAGCTCTCCGATTACAGGGGTTGGGGAGACCCAGTACTTC. Supplemented by reference TRBV18 and TRBJ2-5, the full variable domain reads NAGVMQNPRHLVRRRGQEARLRCSPMKGHSHVYWYRQLPEEGLKFMVYLQKENIIDESGMPKERFSAEFPKEGPSILRIQQVVRGDSAAYFCASSPITGVGETQYFGPGTRLLVL.

The V call is TRBV7-6, the J call TRBJ1-1; the D gene is possibly TRBD1 (5 bases). V was pared by 1 base and J by 1 base, with 10 bases between. The CDR3 covers 15 residues. Germline values: CDR1 SGHVS, CDR2 FNYEAQ. CDR3 in DNA: TGTGCCAGCAGCTTAGGAGAAACAGGGAACACTGAAGCTTTCTTT. Protein sequence: CASSLGETGNTEAFF.

This chain uses TRBV5-1 with TRBJ1-2; 7 bases map to TRBD1. Germline CDR1 reads SGHRS; CDR2 reads YFSETQ. The length of the CDR3 is 12 residues. J gave up 6 bases and V 4 bases, and 3 bases lay outside the gene matches. This CDR3 is CASSPQGDGYTF. In nucleotides, the CDR3 is TGCGCCAGCAGCCCGCAGGGGGATGGCTACACCTTC.

This chain joins TRBV19 and TRBJ1-2, with D possibly being TRBD1 (5 bases). Germline lookup yields CDR1 LNHDA and CDR2 SQIVND (reference sequence). The V end lost 3 bases, the J end lost 3 bases, and 11 bases lay between the germline ends. The CDR3 runs to 14 residues. In DNA, the CDR3 is TGTGCCAGTAGTATTGAAGGGGCCTACTATGGCTACACCTTC. Translated: CASSIEGAYYGYTF.

The chain uses TRBV7-8 and TRBJ2-3; TRBD2 matches at 9 bases. The V gene end was trimmed by 3 bases and the J gene end by 5 bases; junction bases not matched to a gene: 9. Germline V lookup: CDR1 SGHVS, CDR2 FQNEAQ. The length of the CDR3 is 16 residues. The CDR3 nucleotides are TGTGCCAGCAGCTTCTCTGGCGGGGGGGCCGGAGATACGCAGTATTTT. Residues: CASSFSGGGAGDTQYF.

V is TRBV7-2 and J is TRBJ2-7; D might be TRBD1 (5 bases). V was pared by 5 bases and J by 6 bases, with 14 bases between. The CDR3 loop spans 13 amino acids. Germline CDR1 reads SGHTA; CDR2 reads FQGNSA. CDR3 coding DNA: TGTGCCAGCAGCCGTCGACAGTCGGGCGAGCAGTACTTC. This codes for CASSRRQSGEQYF. Complete variable domain (other parts from reference TRBV7-2 and TRBJ2-7): GAGVSQSPSNKVTEKGKDVELRCDPISGHTALYWYRQSLGQGLEFLIYFQGNSAPDKSGLPSDRFSAERTGGSVSTLTIQRTQQEDSAVYLCASSRRQSGEQYFGPGTRLTVT.

Only a few counts were recorded for this clone. The chain carries TRBV4-1 and TRBJ2-1, with TRBD2 matching 7 bases. The CDR3 is 15 residues long. Germline trimming cut 0 bases from V and 9 bases from J; bases unmatched to any gene: 8. Germline CDR1 reads MGHRA; CDR2 reads YSYEKL. For the CDR3, the DNA is TGCGCCAGCAGCCAAGAATCGGGGGAGGGCCTTGAGCAGTTCTTC. The encoded protein is CASSQESGEGLEQFF.

As regards this clone: A much larger clone is a single base away; this may be a read error. V gene TRBV6-5 combines with J gene TRBJ1-1, with 7 bases that match TRBD1. Trimming cost V 6 bases and J 0 bases; bases outside gene matches: 1. Germline CDR1 is MNHEY and CDR2 is SVGAGI. This CDR3 spans 13 amino acids. This CDR3 reads CASRDRVNTEAFF. CDR3 nucleotides: TGTGCCAGCAGAGACAGGGTGAACACTGAAGCTTTCTTT.

The chain uses TRBV11-1 and TRBJ2-3; D gene uncertain. The V end lost 4 bases, the J end lost 8 bases, and 13 bases lay between the germline ends. The CDR3 length is 13 residues. Per the germline V gene, CDR1 is SGHAT and CDR2 is FQDESV (reference sequence). CDR3 loop: CASSSCRGCTQYF. CDR3 sequence (DNA): TGTGCCAGCAGCTCCTGCCGAGGCTGTACGCAGTATTTT. Looking up the rest from reference TRBV11-1 and TRBJ2-3 gives the full variable domain: EAEVAQSPRYKITEKSQAVAFWCDPISGHATLYWYRQILGQGPELLVQFQDESVVDDSQLPKDRFSAERLKGVDSTLKIQPAELGDSAMYLCASSSCRGCTQYFGPGTRLTVL.

V and J are TRBV6-5 and TRBJ2-7; 9 positions match TRBD1. The CDR3 runs to 15 residues. After removal of 7 bases from V and 2 bases from J, the junction contained 9 bases not matched to a gene. The germline CDR1 and CDR2 sequences are MNHEY and SVGAGI. As DNA, the CDR3 is TGTGCCAGCACTTCCTCGACAGGGGGAACCTACGAGCAGTACTTC. Protein: CASTSSTGGTYEQYF.

The chain carries TRBV10-2 and TRBJ1-2, with D tentatively TRBD1 (5 bases). The V gene's germline CDR1 is WSHSY and CDR2 SAAADI. The CDR3 runs 14 residues. Trimming took 3 bases from V and 5 from J, leaving 13 bases between them. As DNA, the CDR3 is TGCGCCAGCAGTGACGCGGGGACGGGGTATGGCTACACCTTC. This codes for CASSDAGTGYGYTF.

The CDR3: CAWSVGLSGNTIYF. For the CDR3, the DNA is TGTGCCTGGAGTGTGGGCTTATCTGGAAACACCATATATTTT. The chain uses TRBV30 and TRBJ1-3; the D is unclear. The CDR3 has 14 amino acids. Looked up from germline, CDR1 is GTSNPN and CDR2 is SVGIG (reference sequence). Deletions cut 0 bases from V and 1 base from J, with 7 bases between. Based on the CDR3 plus reference TRBV30 and TRBJ1-3, the full variable domain is SQTIHQWPATLVQPVGSPLSLECTVEGTSNPNLYWYRQAAGRGLQLLFYSVGIGQISSEVPQNLSASRPQDRQFILSSKKLLLSDSGFYLCAWSVGLSGNTIYFGEGSWLTVV.

This rearrangement joins TRBV6-5 to TRBJ2-2, with 9 bases matching TRBD1. From germline, CDR1 is MNHEY and CDR2 SVGAGI. V lost 6 bases, J lost 6 bases, and 8 bases stayed unmatched. The CDR3 is 15 residues long. The CDR3 coding sequence is TGTGCCAGCAGCCTTCTACAGGGGGCGGCCGGGGAGCTGTTTTTT. Amino acid sequence: CASSLLQGAAGELFF.